These 15 T cell receptor beta chains originate from one sample sequenced in a study of identical twins. TCRdb ran MiXCR on the 5' RACE reads and lists one entry per CDR3 protein. Of under 800,000 distinct CDR3 sequences listed, about 20% are singletons. The same data also went into a second study, on T cells expressing NK-cell markers.

The sequenced material came from PBMCs. These TCRs come from a young woman in good health.

The chain has TRBV7-6 and TRBJ2-7; D remains unclear. This CDR3 has 14 residues. The V gene's germline CDR1 is SGHVS and CDR2 FNYEAQ. V was pared by 3 bases and J by 3 bases, with 12 bases between. CDR3 amino acids: CASSFLGNGYEQYF. Written as DNA, the CDR3 is TGTGCCAGCAGCTTTTTGGGGAACGGCTACGAGCAGTACTTC.

This chain connects TRBV29-1 to TRBJ1-1; D is undetermined. Per the germline V gene, CDR1 is SQVTM and CDR2 is ANQGSEA. V lost 7 bases and J 1 base, leaving 19 bases between the germline ends. The CDR3 spans 15 residues. The CDR3, as DNA: TGCAGCGGGAATAGGGTAGTAGGGAGGAACACTGAAGCTTTCTTT. Protein sequence: CSGNRVVGRNTEAFF.

V and J are TRBV7-9 and TRBJ2-7; TRBD1 aligns across 9 bases. This CDR3 contains 14 residues. CDR1 is SEHNR, CDR2 FQNEAQ, per germline (reference sequence). V dropped 4 bases and J dropped 1; count of bases not matched to a gene: 2. CDR3 in amino acids: CASSWGTGSYEQYF. Written as DNA, the CDR3 is TGTGCCAGCAGCTGGGGGACAGGGTCCTACGAGCAGTACTTC.

The J gene is TRBJ1-1, the V gene TRBV7-9, with TRBD1 as a possible D gene (5 bases). Germline V gives CDR1 SEHNR, CDR2 FQNEAQ (reference sequence). CDR3 length equals 15 residues. V dropped 3 bases and J dropped 3 bases, with 14 bases sitting between them. The CDR3 region has the DNA TGTGCCAGCAGCTTGCAGGGCCCAGCCGACACTGAAGCTTTCTTT. It codes for CASSLQGPADTEAFF.

The chain joins TRBV5-5 to TRBJ1-1, with D perhaps matching TRBD1 (5 bases). Trimming left V 1 base short and J 1 base short, with 14 bases between. The germline CDR1 and CDR2 sequences are SGHKS and YYEKEE (reference sequence). This CDR3 is built from 16 residues. The CDR3 DNA follows: TGTGCCAGCAGCTTGTTTTGGGGAGGGACGAACACTGAAGCTTTCTTT. It codes for CASSLFWGGTNTEAFF. Looking up the rest from reference TRBV5-5 and TRBJ1-1 gives the full variable domain: DAGVTQSPTHLIKTRGQQVTLRCSPISGHKSVSWYQQVLGQGPQFIFQYYEKEERGRGNFPDRFSARQFPNYSSELNVNALLLGDSALYLCASSLFWGGTNTEAFFGQGTRLTVV.

This clonotype was recorded a few times. This chain uses TRBV12-3 or TRBV12-4 with TRBJ2-7; 8 bases align to TRBD1. This CDR3 is built from 13 residues. Trimming cost V 9 bases and J 4 bases; bases outside gene matches: 8. CDR3 sequence reads: CASDRGQGYEQYF. The CDR3 nucleotides read TGTGCCAGTGACAGGGGCCAGGGGTACGAGCAGTACTTC.

This clonotype appeared many times. This chain links TRBV11-2 with TRBJ2-7; 10 nucleotides agree with TRBD2. The CDR3 length is 18 residues. V was pared by 5 bases and J by 0 bases, with 13 bases of the junction left unmatched. Germline V CDR1 and CDR2: SGHAT, FQNNGV. The CDR3 bases are TGTGCCAGCAGCCTAAGATCTTGGGCTAGCGGGAGCTCCTACGAGCAGTACTTC. The encoded protein is CASSLRSWASGSSYEQYF.

This clonotype has a handful of counts. The chain recombines TRBV4-2 with TRBJ2-1, with 8 bases fitting TRBD2. This CDR3 contains 16 residues. Germline V CDR1 and CDR2: LGHNA, YNFKEQ. V shed 2 bases and J 4 bases; nucleotides not matched to a gene: 7. CDR3 nucleotide sequence: TGTGCCAGCAGCCAATCTACTAGCGGAGCGTACAATGAGCAGTTCTTC. Translating it yields CASSQSTSGAYNEQFF.

The gene calls are TRBV18 and TRBJ2-5; either TRBD1 or TRBD2 may supply D (5 bases each). This CDR3 is built from 14 residues. V lost 3 bases and J 3 bases, leaving 11 bases between the germline ends. Per germline, CDR1 KGHSH and CDR2 LQKENI. DNA of the CDR3: TGTGCCAGCTCACCTTTGGGACCGAAAGAGACCCAGTACTTC. Residues: CASSPLGPKETQYF.

Only a few counts were recorded for this clonotype. A junction boundary mismatches the germline segment, possibly from a read error. J is TRBJ2-1 and V is TRBV5-6; 7 bases agree with TRBD2. The CDR3 totals 11 residues. In germline, CDR1 is SGHDT, CDR2 YYEEEE. The chain's CDR3 is CASSLLGGRIF. DNA of the CDR3: TGTGCCAGCAGCTTGTTGGGAGGGCGAATCTTC.

The CDR3 loop reads CASRPTGGGGPLNEQFF. In DNA, the CDR3 is TGCGCCAGCAGACCCACCGGGGGGGGAGGGCCTTTGAATGAGCAGTTCTTC. V is TRBV5-1 and J is TRBJ2-1; 8 bases agree with TRBD2. Germline assignment: CDR1 SGHRS and CDR2 YFSETQ. The CDR3 spans 17 residues. The V and J ends lost 5 bases and 7 bases, in that order; junction bases with no gene match: 17.

In the case of this clonotype: One end of the junction fails to match germline, which may point to a read error. The gene calls are TRBV6-5 and TRBJ2-3; 9 nucleotides line up with TRBD2. Germline V gene data show CDR1 as MNHEY and CDR2 as SVGAGI. CDR3 length: 15 amino acids. This CDR3 is CASSYRPSGTDRQYF. DNA of the CDR3: TGTGCCAGCAGTTACAGGCCTAGCGGGACAGATAGGCAGTATTTT.

The chain combines TRBV20-1 with TRBJ2-3; D is uncertain. CDR1 is DFQATT and CDR2 is SNEGSKA in the germline V gene (reference sequence). This CDR3 is 14 amino acids long. V lost 8 bases, J lost 0 bases, and 15 bases lay in between. The CDR3 loop reads CSTLSVASTDTQYF. CDR3 DNA: TGCAGTACCTTGTCGGTTGCTAGCACAGATACGCAGTATTTT.

Only a few counts were recorded for this clonotype. The rearrangement links TRBV12-3 or TRBV12-4 to TRBJ2-7; possibly TRBD2 for D (5 bases). This CDR3 is built from 14 residues. Deletions cut 1 base from V and 3 bases from J, with 10 bases between. The CDR3 region has the DNA TGTGCCAGCAGTTTAGATGACTACCTCTACGAGCAGTACTTC. As protein: CASSLDDYLYEQYF.

There are a few counts of this clonotype. The chain joins TRBV20-1 to TRBJ2-5; D remains ambiguous. The CDR3 has 15 residues. CDR1 is DFQATT, CDR2 SNEGSKA, per germline (reference sequence). Trimming shortened V by 0 bases and J by 2 bases, and 13 bases separated the two germline ends. CDR3 loop: CSARDLGESQETQYF. DNA of the CDR3: TGCAGTGCTAGAGATCTTGGAGAGAGTCAAGAGACCCAGTACTTC.